The 25 T cell receptor beta chains below come from one sample, sequenced in a study of T-cell memory formation after mild COVID-19. TCRdb reprocessed the 5' RACE reads with MiXCR, giving one entry per CDR3 protein. The sample includes about 470,000 distinct CDR3 sequences, nearly 25% of them seen just once. Material for sequencing was PBMCs or a T cell subset sorted from them (not recorded which). These receptors originate from an adult woman who had mild COVID-19 (a few samples of this study predate the infection). Cell type and time point are not known.

In this sample, this clonotype turned up many times. The chain carries TRBV28 and TRBJ2-1, with 8 bases aligning to TRBD2. Trimming at V came to 4 bases and at J to 7 bases, leaving 9 bases not matched to a gene. The CDR3 length is 15 residues. Germline CDR1 is MDHEN and CDR2 is SYDVKM. Here the CDR3 reads CASSSRSGRVNEQFF. In DNA, the CDR3 is TGTGCCAGCAGTTCCCGCTCCGGGAGGGTAAATGAGCAGTTCTTC.

The table lists this clonotype with many counts. This sequence joins TRBV6-5 and TRBJ1-2, with a tentative D call TRBD1 (5 bases). CDR3 length: 11 residues. Trimming removed 5 bases at V and 5 bases at J, with 6 bases between. Per the germline V gene, CDR1 is MNHEY and CDR2 is SVGAGI. The CDR3: CASSEGYGYTF. CDR3 nucleotides: TGTGCCAGCAGTGAGGGGTATGGCTACACCTTC.

This clonotype was picked up a small number of times. This chain links TRBV7-9 with TRBJ2-3; TRBD2 is a possible D gene (5 bases). This CDR3 comprises 16 residues. Trimming removed 1 base from V and 0 bases from J, with 11 bases in between. Germline V gene data show CDR1 as SEHNR and CDR2 as FQNEAQ (reference sequence). The CDR3 bases are TGTGCCAGCAGCTTAGGAACCATAGCGAGCACAGATACGCAGTATTTT. Amino acids: CASSLGTIASTDTQYF.

The chain is built from TRBV11-2 and TRBJ2-4, with D uncertain. Germline V gene lookup returns CDR1 SGHAT and CDR2 FQNNGV. The V and J ends lost 1 base and 11 bases respectively, with 9 bases between them. The CDR3 sequence is 12 residues long. CDR3 sequence: CASSLGARVQYF. CDR3 nucleotides: TGTGCCAGCAGCTTAGGGGCACGGGTTCAGTACTTC.

The J gene is TRBJ2-3, the V gene TRBV7-6; TRBD2 might be the D (5 bases). V lost 5 bases, J lost 6 bases, and 24 bases lay in between. There are 17 residues in the CDR3. Per germline, CDR1 SGHVS and CDR2 FNYEAQ. For the CDR3, the DNA is TGTGCCAGCAGCCCGGCTGTATCTAGCCCTCTTCCGGATACGCAGTATTTT. Its translation is CASSPAVSSPLPDTQYF.

J is TRBJ2-1 and V is TRBV2, with 7 bases aligning to TRBD2. Germline V CDR1 and CDR2: SNHLY, FYNNEI. This CDR3 region has 15 residues. The ends lost 1 base at V and 2 bases at J; junction bases unmatched: 2. The CDR3: CASSEGAGAYNEQFF. In nucleotides, the CDR3 is TGTGCCAGCAGTGAAGGGGCGGGAGCCTACAATGAGCAGTTCTTC.

This chain connects TRBV20-1 to TRBJ2-3; D uncertain. Trimming left V 6 bases short and J 2 bases short, with 12 bases between. This CDR3 is 13 amino acids long. Germline CDR1 reads DFQATT; CDR2 reads SNEGSKA (reference sequence). In DNA form, the CDR3 reads TGCAGTGCCCTGGCAAGGGCCACAGATACGCAGTATTTT. Amino acids: CSALARATDTQYF.

This clonotype has only a few counts. The chain combines TRBV7-9 with TRBJ1-1; the D is unclear. This CDR3 comprises 14 residues. V lost 3 bases to trimming and J lost 0 bases, with 8 bases between them. CDR1 and CDR2 from the germline V gene are SEHNR and FQNEAQ (reference sequence). As DNA, the CDR3 is TGTGCCAGCAGCTTCGCATTCATGAACACTGAAGCTTTCTTT. Translating gives CASSFAFMNTEAFF.

The rearrangement joins TRBV24-1 to TRBJ2-3, with TRBD2 matching 9 bases. Germline V gene lookup returns CDR1 KGHDR and CDR2 SFDVKD. V lost 9 bases, J lost 1 base, and 4 bases stayed unmatched. The CDR3 totals 14 residues. The CDR3 spells CATGGLARTDTQYF. The CDR3 region has the DNA TGTGCCACCGGGGGACTAGCCCGCACAGATACGCAGTATTTT.

This chain links TRBV7-9 with TRBJ2-3, with D perhaps TRBD1 (6 bases). V was shortened by 6 bases and J by 4 bases, with 20 bases between the two germline ends. This CDR3 has 16 residues. Germline loops: CDR1 SEHNR, CDR2 FQNEAQ (reference sequence). The CDR3 DNA is TGTGCCAGCAGACGTAGCAGGGGAATGCACGCAGATACGCAGTATTTT. This gives the protein CASRRSRGMHADTQYF.

The chain couples TRBV12-3 or TRBV12-4 to TRBJ1-6, with TRBD1 as a possible D gene (5 bases). Deletions cut 5 bases from V and 8 bases from J, with 7 bases between. The CDR3 spans 12 residues. The CDR3 sequence is CASSPQDSPLHF. DNA for the CDR3: TGTGCCAGCAGTCCACAGGATTCACCCCTCCACTTT.

The CDR3 nucleotides read TGTGCCAGCAGCAAAAGCAACAGGGAGAACACCGGGGAGCTGTTTTTT. Its translation is CASSKSNRENTGELFF. The chain combines TRBV7-8 with TRBJ2-2, with D perhaps TRBD1 (6 bases). CDR1 and CDR2 (germline): SGHVS, FQNEAQ. V shed 5 bases and J shed 1 base, with 14 bases lying between them. The CDR3 spans 16 residues.

The rearrangement joins TRBV2 to TRBJ2-1; 8 nucleotides match TRBD2. The J segment lost 8 bases and the V segment lost 7 bases, leaving 13 bases of the junction unmatched. The germline CDR1 and CDR2 sequences are SNHLY and FYNNEI. CDR3 size: 15 residues. DNA of the CDR3: TGTGCCAGCAATCACGGGGGGGCCAATGTGGATGAGCAGTTCTTC. It yields the protein CASNHGGANVDEQFF. Full variable domain (remainder filled in from reference TRBV2 and TRBJ2-1): EPEVTQTPSHQVTQMGQEVILRCVPISNHLYFYWYRQILGQKVEFLVSFYNNEISEKSEIFDDQFSVERPDGSNFTLKIRSTKLEDSAMYFCASNHGGANVDEQFFGPGTRLTVL.

This clonotype was counted between two and nine times. This chain connects TRBV9 to TRBJ2-1; TRBD2 agrees at 11 bases. The ends lost 4 bases at V and 0 bases at J; junction bases unmatched: 6. Per germline, CDR1 SGDLS and CDR2 YYNGEE. There are 17 residues in the CDR3. CDR3: CASSLRTSGFSYNEQFF. The DNA of the CDR3 is TGTGCCAGCAGCCTACGGACTAGCGGGTTCTCCTACAATGAGCAGTTCTTC.

The sample holds many counts of this clonotype. J is TRBJ2-3 and V is TRBV7-6, with TRBD1 identical over 9 bases. V gave up 4 bases and J gave up 3 bases; unmatched junction bases: 8. The germline V gene encodes CDR1 SGHVS and CDR2 FNYEAQ. This CDR3 spans 16 amino acids. CDR3 nucleotide sequence: TGTGCCAGCAGCTGGGGACAGGGAAAGGGTACAGATACGCAGTATTTT. It is translated as CASSWGQGKGTDTQYF.

This clonotype is a singleton in its sample. This rearrangement joins TRBV5-1 to TRBJ2-1; TRBD2 agrees at 12 bases. J lost 9 bases, V lost 4 bases, and 8 bases had no gene match. CDR3 length: 15 amino acids. Germline lookup yields CDR1 SGHRS and CDR2 YFSETQ. DNA of the CDR3: TGCGCCAGCAGCGCGACTAGCGGGGGATGGATTGAGCAGTTCTTC. Translation gives CASSATSGGWIEQFF.

In its sample, this clonotype was seen a few times. The rearrangement uses TRBV7-9 and TRBJ2-5, with D tentatively TRBD2 (5 bases). V gave up 4 bases and J gave up 5 bases, with 11 bases separating them. The CDR3 has 13 amino acids. Looked up from germline, CDR1 is SEHNR and CDR2 is FQNEAQ (reference sequence). The CDR3 nucleotides are TGTGCCAGCAGCTCCCCAAGGGAGGAGACCCAGTACTTC. This gives the protein CASSSPREETQYF.

The V call is TRBV19, the J call TRBJ2-7; TRBD1 or TRBD2 may be the D gene (6 bases each). This CDR3 has 15 amino acids. Germline V CDR1 and CDR2: LNHDA, SQIVND (reference sequence). The V end was cut by 3 bases, the J end by 1 base, with 13 bases between. The CDR3 spells CASSIRGGVSYEQYF. Written as DNA, the CDR3 is TGTGCCAGTAGTATCAGGGGCGGGGTTTCCTACGAGCAGTACTTC.

The chain has TRBV12-3 or TRBV12-4 and TRBJ1-1; a possible D gene is TRBD1 (5 bases). V lost 7 bases and J lost 0, with 12 bases in between. The CDR3 is 14 amino acids. Here the CDR3 reads CASTWGDLNTEAFF. CDR3 DNA sequence: TGTGCCAGCACCTGGGGGGATTTGAACACTGAAGCTTTCTTT.

A few counts support this clonotype. The rearrangement uses TRBV5-1 and TRBJ2-4; 7 nucleotides align to TRBD1. The V gene's germline CDR1 is SGHRS and CDR2 YFSETQ. J lost 6 bases, V lost 4 bases, and 16 bases had no gene match. This CDR3 spans 17 amino acids. The CDR3 DNA follows: TGCGCCAGCAGCCGGATCCAGACAGGGATGAACCTAAACATTCAGTACTTC. This encodes CASSRIQTGMNLNIQYF. Supplemented by reference TRBV5-1 and TRBJ2-4, the full variable domain reads KAGVTQTPRYLIKTRGQQVTLSCSPISGHRSVSWYQQTPGQGLQFLFEYFSETQRNKGNFPGRFSGRQFSNSRSEMNVSTLELGDSALYLCASSRIQTGMNLNIQYFGAGTRLSVL.

This clonotype was detected only a few times. The genes are TRBV5-1 and TRBJ2-3; D not resolved. The CDR3 extends over 13 amino acids. Per germline, CDR1 SGHRS and CDR2 YFSETQ. With 3 bases removed from V and 3 bases from J, the gap between germline ends came to 8 bases. Here the CDR3 DNA reads TGCGCCAGCAGCTCGGTTGAGACAGATACGCAGTATTTT. Its translation is CASSSVETDTQYF.

V usage is TRBV19 and J usage is TRBJ1-4; 7 nucleotides agree with TRBD1. CDR1 LNHDA and CDR2 SQIVND come from the germline V gene (reference sequence). CDR3 length: 13 residues. With V trimmed by 6 bases and J by 5 bases, 3 bases remained unmatched. CDR3 protein: CASRTTGNEKLFF. In nucleotides, the CDR3 is TGTGCCAGTAGAACGACAGGGAATGAAAAACTGTTTTTT.

The genes are TRBV7-2 and TRBJ1-1; weak D call: TRBD1 (5 bases). The CDR3 is made up of 15 amino acids. Germline V gives CDR1 SGHTA, CDR2 FQGNSA. The germline V and J ends were trimmed by 3 bases and 0 bases, with 11 bases remaining between them. Here the CDR3 reads CASSLRAGLNTEAFF. CDR3 in DNA: TGTGCCAGCAGCTTGAGGGCAGGGCTGAACACTGAAGCTTTCTTT.

This clonotype was recorded a few times. V gene TRBV5-1 combines with J gene TRBJ2-3, with 10 bases lining up with TRBD1. The CDR3 runs to 15 residues. Germline trimming cut 4 bases from V and 4 bases from J; bases unmatched to any gene: 6. Looked up from germline, CDR1 is SGHRS and CDR2 is YFSETQ. CDR3 loop: CASSKGQGGADTQYF. Here the CDR3 DNA reads TGCGCCAGCAGCAAAGGACAGGGGGGAGCAGATACGCAGTATTTT.

This clonotype came up a few times. This chain joins TRBV30 and TRBJ2-5, with TRBD2 as a possible D gene (6 bases). From germline, CDR1 is GTSNPN and CDR2 SVGIG (reference sequence). The CDR3 runs to 12 residues. With 5 bases removed from V and 2 bases from J, the gap between germline ends came to 9 bases. As DNA, the CDR3 is TGTGCCTGGCTTGGGGGGCAAGAGACCCAGTACTTC. Its protein is CAWLGGQETQYF. The entire variable domain, with the rest obtained from reference TRBV30 and TRBJ2-5, is as follows: SQTIHQWPATLVQPVGSPLSLECTVEGTSNPNLYWYRQAAGRGLQLLFYSVGIGQISSEVPQNLSASRPQDRQFILSSKKLLLSDSGFYLCAWLGGQETQYFGPGTRLLVL.